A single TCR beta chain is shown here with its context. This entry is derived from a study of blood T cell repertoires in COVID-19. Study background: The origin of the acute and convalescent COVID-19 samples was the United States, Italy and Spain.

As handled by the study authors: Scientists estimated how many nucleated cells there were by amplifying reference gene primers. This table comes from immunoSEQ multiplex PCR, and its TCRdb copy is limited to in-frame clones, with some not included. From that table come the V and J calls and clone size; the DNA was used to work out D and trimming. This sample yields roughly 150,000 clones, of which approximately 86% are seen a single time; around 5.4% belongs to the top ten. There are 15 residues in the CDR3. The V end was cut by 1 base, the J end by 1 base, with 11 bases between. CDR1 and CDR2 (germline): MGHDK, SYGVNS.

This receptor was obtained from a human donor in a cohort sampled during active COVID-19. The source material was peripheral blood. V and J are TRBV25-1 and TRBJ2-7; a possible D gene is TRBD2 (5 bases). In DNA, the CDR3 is TGTGCCAGCAGTGAATGGGAAGGACTTTCCTACGAGCAGTACTTC. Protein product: CASSEWEGLSYEQYF.